The 23 T cell receptor beta chains given below trace back to one sample, sequenced in a study of control samples from healthy donors and cancer patients. The method was immunoSEQ multiplex PCR; TCRdb's version includes in-frame clones alone and lacks a portion of them. The sample gives some 120,000 clones, 90% of which show up once; 2% to 2.5% is in the top ten. The sample was blood. Receptors originate from a man aged 18 to 29 in good health.

The rearrangement links TRBV5-4 to TRBJ2-7; D gene unclear. The CDR3 consists of 13 residues. Germline loops: CDR1 SGHNT, CDR2 YYREEE (reference sequence). V was clipped by 0 bases and J by 9 bases, with 13 bases between them. Written as DNA, the CDR3 is TGTGCCAGCAGCTTGGTGGGCTCCCAGGTGCAGTACGTC. The encoded protein is CASSLVGSQVQYV.

The gene calls are TRBV4-3 and TRBJ2-5, with 7 bases aligning to TRBD2. The CDR3 runs 14 residues. Looked up from germline, CDR1 is LGHNA and CDR2 is YSLEER. The trim removed 2 bases at V and 4 bases at J, leaving 4 bases unmatched. This chain's CDR3 is CASSQSGRGETQYF. CDR3 nucleotide sequence: TGCGCCAGCAGCCAAAGTGGGAGGGGAGAGACCCAGTACTTC.

The chain links TRBV7-9 to TRBJ2-7; D is perhaps TRBD2 (6 bases). There are 11 residues in the CDR3. V was pared by 8 bases and J by 7 bases, with 12 bases between. Germline V gene data show CDR1 as SEHNR and CDR2 as FQNEAQ (reference sequence). The CDR3 here is CASGGTKEQYF. For the CDR3, the DNA is TGTGCCAGCGGAGGGACGAAGGAGCAGTACTTC.

The CDR3 nucleotides are TGTGCCAGCAGATCTCGCTACGAGCAGTACTTC. Its protein is CASRSRYEQYF. The chain joins TRBV27 to TRBJ2-7; D not certain. Germline V gene lookup returns CDR1 MNHEY and CDR2 SMNVEV (reference sequence). The length of the CDR3 is 11 residues. Trimming pared 6 bases from V and 3 bases from J, leaving 6 bases between.

This chain connects TRBV13 to TRBJ1-2, with D unresolved. The V gene lost 3 bases and the J gene lost 5 bases, with 4 bases spanning the gap. Germline V CDR1 and CDR2: PRHDT, FYEKMQ (reference sequence). The CDR3 runs 11 residues. CDR3 DNA sequence: TGTGCCAGCAGCTTCGGATATGGCTACACCTTC. It translates to CASSFGYGYTF.

The V call is TRBV10-3, the J call TRBJ2-3, with D maybe TRBD1 (6 bases). Germline-derived CDR1 and CDR2 are ENHRY and SYGVKD. V was shortened by 8 bases and J by 6 bases, with 18 bases between the two germline ends. This CDR3 comprises 14 residues. In DNA, the CDR3 is TGTGCCATCGGGGGAGCAGGGGAGTCGGATACGCAGTATTTT. This encodes CAIGGAGESDTQYF.

The J gene is TRBJ1-3, the V gene TRBV14; D ambiguous. The CDR3 is made up of 17 amino acids. Germline CDR1 is SGHDN and CDR2 is FVKESK. Trimming removed 4 bases at V and 2 bases at J, with 18 bases between. In DNA form, the CDR3 reads TGTGCCAGCAGCCCCCAGGTGGGCGCCTTGACTGGAAACACCATATATTTT. As protein: CASSPQVGALTGNTIYF.

The V gene is TRBV7-9, the J gene TRBJ2-1; TRBD1 matches 7 bases. This CDR3 contains 14 residues. J was trimmed by 8 bases and V by 5 bases; bases with no gene match: 9. Germline V gene sequence: CDR1 SEHNR, CDR2 FQNEAQ (reference sequence). The chain's CDR3 is CASSRRQGWDEQFF. The CDR3 nucleotides are TGTGCCAGCAGCCGAAGACAGGGCTGGGATGAGCAGTTCTTC.

The V and J genes are TRBV10-1 and TRBJ1-2, with D maybe TRBD1 (6 bases). The CDR3 sequence is 13 residues long. Germline assignment: CDR1 WNHNN and CDR2 SYGVQD (reference sequence). V was pared by 11 bases and J by 8 bases, with 21 bases between. CDR3 sequence (DNA): TGCGCCTTACCGTTTCTGACAGGTGGAGGCTACACCTTC. As protein: CALPFLTGGGYTF.

This rearrangement joins TRBV5-4 to TRBJ2-3; 7 positions agree with TRBD2. CDR1 and CDR2 from the germline V gene are SGHNT and YYREEE (reference sequence). The CDR3 has 15 residues. V shed 7 bases and J 5 bases; nucleotides not matched to a gene: 13. For the CDR3, the DNA is TGTGCCAGCCGCCGAAGCGGGGTGGGACGAGATACGCAGTATTTT. It specifies CASRRSGVGRDTQYF.

The chain carries TRBV2 and TRBJ1-2; TRBD1 matches 8 bases. The V gene's germline CDR1 is SNHLY and CDR2 FYNNEI. The CDR3 contains 13 residues. After removal of 5 bases from V and 6 bases from J, the junction contained 5 bases not matched to a gene. In DNA, the CDR3 is TGTGCCAGCAGTTTCCGGGACAGGAATGGCTACACCTTC. Translation: CASSFRDRNGYTF.

The chain combines TRBV7-6 with TRBJ2-1; no firm D call. Germline CDR1 SGHVS, CDR2 FNYEAQ. V was clipped by 1 base and J by 0 bases, with 13 bases between them. This CDR3 is built from 17 residues. CDR3 DNA sequence: TGTGCCAGCAGCTTAGTTGCGCACTCTCGCTCCTACAATGAGCAGTTCTTC. Translated, it gives CASSLVAHSRSYNEQFF.

The rearrangement joins TRBV10-3 to TRBJ1-4; no firm D call. Germline assignment: CDR1 ENHRY and CDR2 SYGVKD. Trimming cost V 0 bases and J 12 bases, with 8 bases left between them. The CDR3 contains 12 residues. CDR3 protein: CAISESSQELFF. CDR3 DNA sequence: TGTGCCATCAGTGAGTCGAGCCAGGAACTGTTTTTT.

This chain uses TRBV6-4 with TRBJ2-2; D uncertain. With 6 bases removed from V and 7 bases from J, the gap between germline ends came to 6 bases. This CDR3 is built from 11 residues. CDR1 and CDR2 from the germline V gene are MRHNA and SNTAGT. The CDR3 is CASSYDGELFF. The DNA for the CDR3 is TGTGCCAGCAGCTATGACGGGGAGCTGTTTTTT.

In regard to this clone: Other nucleotide sequences from this sample produce the same CDR3. This rearrangement joins TRBV30 to TRBJ1-5; D unclear. This CDR3 contains 13 residues. Germline V lookup: CDR1 GTSNPN, CDR2 SVGIG (reference sequence). Trimming pared 0 bases from V and 0 bases from J, leaving 3 bases between. CDR3 in DNA: TGTGCCTGGAGTGTTGATAGCAATCAGCCCCAGCATTTT. Translation: CAWSVDSNQPQHF.

The rearrangement uses TRBV28 and TRBJ1-1; the D gene is possibly TRBD1 (5 bases). Germline CDR1 and CDR2: MDHEN and SYDVKM. The CDR3 covers 17 residues. V was shortened by 4 bases and J by 3 bases, with 21 bases between the two germline ends. The CDR3 here is CASSSKRGMARDTEAFF. CDR3 DNA sequence: TGTGCCAGCAGTTCGAAAAGGGGAATGGCTCGCGACACTGAAGCTTTCTTT.

The V call is TRBV25-1, the J call TRBJ2-5; 13 bases match TRBD2. CDR3 length: 12 residues. The junction had 0 bases not matched to a gene; V was cut back by 3 bases and J by 11 bases. CDR1 and CDR2 from the germline V gene are MGHDK and SYGVNS. This CDR3 is CASSEGLAGQYF. DNA of the CDR3: TGTGCCAGCAGTGAGGGACTAGCGGGGCAGTACTTC.

The chain joins TRBV2 to TRBJ2-5; D ambiguous. V was shortened by 4 bases and J by 5 bases, with 5 bases between the two germline ends. This CDR3 contains 11 residues. CDR1 is SNHLY, CDR2 FYNNEI, per germline. CDR3 nucleotides: TGTGCCAGCAGTGTACGCGAGACCCAGTACTTC. It yields the protein CASSVRETQYF.

The rearrangement joins TRBV6-5 to TRBJ1-2; TRBD1 might be the D (6 bases). Germline-derived CDR1 and CDR2 are MNHEY and SVGAGI. The CDR3 sequence is 14 residues long. The V end was cut by 2 bases, the J end by 3 bases, with 10 bases between. CDR3 in amino acids: CASSYQGGDYGYTF. The CDR3 bases are TGTGCCAGCAGTTACCAAGGGGGAGACTATGGCTACACCTTC.

This clone was observed a single time. The V call is TRBV29-1, the J call TRBJ2-2; D is ambiguous. The CDR3 covers 13 residues. V lost 4 bases, J lost 1 base, and 7 bases lay in between. Germline CDR1 and CDR2: SQVTM and ANQGSEA. CDR3 sequence (DNA): TGCAGCGTTGTCTCAGTGAACACCGGGGAGCTGTTTTTT. It is translated as CSVVSVNTGELFF.

V is TRBV6-2 or TRBV6-3 and J is TRBJ2-5; 12 positions agree with TRBD2. Germline CDR1 MNHEY, CDR2 SVGEGT. There are 16 residues in the CDR3. J gave up 4 bases and V 5 bases, and 8 bases lay outside the gene matches. CDR3 in amino acids: CASSNRLAGDVETQYF. In nucleotides, the CDR3 is TGTGCCAGCAGTAACCGACTAGCGGGAGACGTAGAGACCCAGTACTTC.

CDR3 sequence reads: CASSLAAGTGNEQFF. In DNA form, the CDR3 reads TGTGCCAGCAGCTTAGCGGCAGGGACGGGCAATGAGCAGTTCTTC. The rearrangement uses TRBV7-2 and TRBJ2-1; either TRBD1 or TRBD2 may supply D (5 bases each). This CDR3 is built from 15 residues. Germline CDR1 reads SGHTA; CDR2 reads FQGNSA. Deletions cut 0 bases from V and 6 bases from J, with 12 bases between.

V and J are TRBV5-5 and TRBJ1-2, with TRBD1 as a possible D gene (6 bases). This CDR3 comprises 14 residues. V lost 0 bases to trimming and J lost 6 bases, with 12 bases between them. CDR1 SGHKS and CDR2 YYEKEE come from the germline V gene (reference sequence). For the CDR3, the DNA is TGTGCCAGCAGCTTGGACAGGGCAGAAGATGGCTACACCTTC. Protein sequence: CASSLDRAEDGYTF.